This T cell receptor beta chain was observed in a study of cytomegalovirus exposure and HLA in healthy donors. As for the study in general: Membership in the Caucasian-associated ancestry cluster was found for 81% of roughly 400 genotyped donors.

Regarding this clone: The target antigen is unknown.

The germline gives CDR1 SGHRS, CDR2 YFSETQ. Between the trimmed V and J ends, which lost 0 bases and 10 bases, there was a span of 13 bases. The CDR3 consists of 13 residues. PCR amplification relied on 60 Vbeta primers (plus 13 Jbeta primers). Sequencing used immunoSEQ multiplex PCR; TCRdb keeps in-frame clones, though not all of them. Its table lists roughly 40,000 clones. Study-wide results and caveats: Within an earlier analysis, most TCR beta V segments proved productive either about 87% or about 30% of the time.

The chain has TRBV5-1 and TRBJ1-1; D ambiguous. The receptor's source is a man aged 40-49 years in good health and CMV-seropositive. Material: PBMCs. Here the CDR3 DNA reads TGCGCCAGCAGCTTGGGCACCTCCACGGTAGCTTTCTTT. Its protein product is CASSLGTSTVAFF.